What follows is one T cell receptor beta chain and its context. The CDR3 spans 16 residues. V lost 6 bases and J lost 4; bases outside the gene matches: 10. Per the germline V gene, CDR1 is KGHDR and CDR2 is SFDVKD. This sample was taken from a study of blood T cell repertoires in COVID-19. At the level of the study: PBMCs, B-cell-depleted T cells, or T cells provided the cDNA or gDNA that made up the material.

The table came from immunoSEQ multiplex PCR; TCRdb's copy has only in-frame clones and leaves some out. The sample holds about 16,000 clones; under 90% are singletons and the top ten take 5.2%. The sample comprised peripheral blood. The chain employs TRBV24-1 and TRBJ2-2; 7 nucleotides match TRBD1. The sequence was obtained from a human donor in a cohort sampled during active COVID-19. The DNA of the CDR3 is TGTGCCACCAGTTTCGCAACAGGGGCTGTCACCGGGGAGCTGTTTTTT. It codes for CATSFATGAVTGELFF.